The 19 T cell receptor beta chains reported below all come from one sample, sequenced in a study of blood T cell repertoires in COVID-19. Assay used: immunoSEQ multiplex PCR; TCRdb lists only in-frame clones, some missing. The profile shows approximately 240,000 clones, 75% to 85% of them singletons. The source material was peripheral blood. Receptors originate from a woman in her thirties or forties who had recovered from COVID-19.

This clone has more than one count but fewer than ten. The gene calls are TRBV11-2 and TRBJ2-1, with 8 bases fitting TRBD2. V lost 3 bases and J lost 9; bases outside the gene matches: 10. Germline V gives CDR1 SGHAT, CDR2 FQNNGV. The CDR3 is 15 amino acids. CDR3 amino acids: CASSFSGGAAGEQFF. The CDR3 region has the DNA TGTGCCAGCAGCTTCAGCGGGGGAGCTGCAGGTGAGCAGTTCTTC.

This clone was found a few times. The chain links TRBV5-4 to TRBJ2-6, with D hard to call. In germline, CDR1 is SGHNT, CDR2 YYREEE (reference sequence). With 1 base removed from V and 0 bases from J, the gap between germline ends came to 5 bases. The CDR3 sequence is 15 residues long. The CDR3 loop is CASSLMYSGANVLTF. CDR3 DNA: TGTGCCAGCAGCTTGATGTACTCTGGGGCCAACGTCCTGACTTTC.

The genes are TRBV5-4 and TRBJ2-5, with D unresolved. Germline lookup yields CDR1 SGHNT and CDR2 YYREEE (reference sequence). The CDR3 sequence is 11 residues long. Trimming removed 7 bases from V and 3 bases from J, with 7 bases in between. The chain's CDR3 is CASGSEETQYF. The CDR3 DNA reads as TGTGCCAGCGGTTCGGAAGAGACCCAGTACTTC.

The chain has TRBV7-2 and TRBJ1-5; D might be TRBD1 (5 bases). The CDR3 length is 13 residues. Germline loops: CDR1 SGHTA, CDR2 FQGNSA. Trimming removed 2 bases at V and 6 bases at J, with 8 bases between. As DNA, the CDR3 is TGTGCCAGCAGCTTATCAGGGTCTCAGCCCCAGCATTTT. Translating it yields CASSLSGSQPQHF.

The CDR3: CASSQEAAFF. CDR3 in DNA: TGTGCCAGCAGCCAAGAGGCAGCTTTCTTT. The chain links TRBV14 to TRBJ1-1; D is unclear. The V end lost 0 bases, the J end lost 10 bases, and 3 bases lay between the germline ends. Germline assignment: CDR1 SGHDN and CDR2 FVKESK. The CDR3 extends over 10 amino acids.

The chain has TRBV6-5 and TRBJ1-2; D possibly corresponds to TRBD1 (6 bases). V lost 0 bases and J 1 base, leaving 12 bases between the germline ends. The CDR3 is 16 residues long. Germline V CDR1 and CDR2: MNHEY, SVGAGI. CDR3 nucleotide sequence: TGTGCCAGCAGTTACTCAACCCAGGGGATTAACTATGGCTACACCTTC. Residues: CASSYSTQGINYGYTF.

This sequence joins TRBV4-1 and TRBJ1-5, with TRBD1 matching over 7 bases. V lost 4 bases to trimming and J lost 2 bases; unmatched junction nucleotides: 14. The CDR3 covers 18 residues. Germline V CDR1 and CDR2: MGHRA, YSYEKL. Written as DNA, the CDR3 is TGCGCCAGCAGCCCGCTTAGACAGGGACGTATCGGCAATCAGCCCCAGCATTTT. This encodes CASSPLRQGRIGNQPQHF.

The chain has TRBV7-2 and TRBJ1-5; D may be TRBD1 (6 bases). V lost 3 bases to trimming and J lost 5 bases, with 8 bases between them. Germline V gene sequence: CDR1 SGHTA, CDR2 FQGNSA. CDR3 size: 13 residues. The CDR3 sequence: CASSFPGDQPQHF. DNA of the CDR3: TGTGCCAGCAGCTTTCCAGGGGATCAGCCCCAGCATTTT.

This chain's CDR3 is CASWRAFRYF. CDR3 DNA sequence: TGTGCCAGCTGGAGGGCATTCAGGTATTTT. The J gene is TRBJ2-3, the V gene TRBV6-5; D is possibly TRBD2 (6 bases). Trimming shortened V by 8 bases and J by 14 bases, and 14 bases separated the two germline ends. Germline CDR1 is MNHEY and CDR2 is SVGAGI. The CDR3 runs 10 residues.

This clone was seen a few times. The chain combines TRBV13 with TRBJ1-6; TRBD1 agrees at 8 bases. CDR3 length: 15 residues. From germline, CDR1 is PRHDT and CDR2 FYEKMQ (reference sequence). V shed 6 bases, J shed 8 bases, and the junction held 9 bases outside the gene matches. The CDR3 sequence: CASSFRGTGYSPLHF. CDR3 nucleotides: TGTGCCAGCAGTTTTCGTGGGACAGGATATTCACCCCTCCACTTT.

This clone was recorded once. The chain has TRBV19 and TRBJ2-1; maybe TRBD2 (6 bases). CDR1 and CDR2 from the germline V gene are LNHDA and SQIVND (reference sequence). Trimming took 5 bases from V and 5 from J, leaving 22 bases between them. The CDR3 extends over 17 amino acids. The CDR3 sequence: CASSPLPYRGKDNEQFF. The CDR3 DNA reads TGTGCCAGTAGTCCACTACCATATCGGGGGAAAGACAATGAGCAGTTCTTC.

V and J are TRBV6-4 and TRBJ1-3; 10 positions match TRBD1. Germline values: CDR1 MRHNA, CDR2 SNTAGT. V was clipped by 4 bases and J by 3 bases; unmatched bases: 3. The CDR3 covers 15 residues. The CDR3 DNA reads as TGTGCCAGCAGTGGGGACAGGGGTGGTGGAAACACCATATATTTT. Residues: CASSGDRGGGNTIYF.

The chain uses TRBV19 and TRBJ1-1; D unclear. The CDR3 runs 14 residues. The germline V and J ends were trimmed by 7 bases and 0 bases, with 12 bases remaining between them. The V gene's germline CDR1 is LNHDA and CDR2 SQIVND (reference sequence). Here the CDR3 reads CASMAGRLNTEAFF. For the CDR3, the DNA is TGTGCCAGTATGGCGGGGAGATTGAACACTGAAGCTTTCTTT.

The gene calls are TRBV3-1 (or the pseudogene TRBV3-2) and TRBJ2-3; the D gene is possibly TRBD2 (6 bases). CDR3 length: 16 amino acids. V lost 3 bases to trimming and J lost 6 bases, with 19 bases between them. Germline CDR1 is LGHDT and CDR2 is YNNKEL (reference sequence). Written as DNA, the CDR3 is TGTGCCAGCAGCCATGGAGGTAGCGGTCCCCGGGATACGCAGTATTTT. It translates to CASSHGGSGPRDTQYF.

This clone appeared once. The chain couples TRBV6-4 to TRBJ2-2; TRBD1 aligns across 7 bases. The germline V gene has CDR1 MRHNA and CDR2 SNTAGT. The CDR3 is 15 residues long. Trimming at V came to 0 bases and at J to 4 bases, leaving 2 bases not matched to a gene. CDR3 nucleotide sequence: TGTGCCAGCAGTGACTCAAGGGGGCCCACCGGGGAGCTGTTTTTT. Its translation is CASSDSRGPTGELFF.

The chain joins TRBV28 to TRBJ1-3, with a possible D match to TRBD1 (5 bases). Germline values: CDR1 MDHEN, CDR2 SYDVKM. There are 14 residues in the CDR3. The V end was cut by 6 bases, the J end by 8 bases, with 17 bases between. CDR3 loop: CASRSTSEGDTIYF. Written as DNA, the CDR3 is TGTGCCAGCAGATCAACCTCGGAAGGGGACACCATATATTTT.

As DNA, the CDR3 is TGTGCCAGCAGCTTTGGGCAGGGTACCTACAATGAGCAGTTCTTC. Translation: CASSFGQGTYNEQFF. J is TRBJ2-1 and V is TRBV7-2; a weak D match, TRBD1 (5 bases). Germline lookup yields CDR1 SGHTA and CDR2 FQGNSA. CDR3 length: 15 residues. The V gene lost 3 bases and the J gene lost 2 bases, with 11 bases spanning the gap. Full variable domain (missing parts from reference TRBV7-2 and TRBJ2-1): GAGVSQSPSNKVTEKGKDVELRCDPISGHTALYWYRQSLGQGLEFLIYFQGNSAPDKSGLPSDRFSAERTGGSVSTLTIQRTQQEDSAVYLCASSFGQGTYNEQFFGPGTRLTVL.

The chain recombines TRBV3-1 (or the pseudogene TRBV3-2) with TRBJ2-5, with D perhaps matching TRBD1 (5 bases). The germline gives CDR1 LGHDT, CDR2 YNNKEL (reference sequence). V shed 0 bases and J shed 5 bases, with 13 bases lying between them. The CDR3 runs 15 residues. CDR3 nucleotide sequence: TGTGCCAGCAGCCAAGATTTGGGGCCCCGGGAGACCCAGTACTTC. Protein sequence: CASSQDLGPRETQYF.

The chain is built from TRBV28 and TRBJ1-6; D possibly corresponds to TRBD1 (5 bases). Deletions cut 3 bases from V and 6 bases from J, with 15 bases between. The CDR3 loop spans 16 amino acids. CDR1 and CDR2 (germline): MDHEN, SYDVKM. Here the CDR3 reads CASSLGREGVNSPLHF. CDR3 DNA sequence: TGTGCCAGCAGTTTGGGCAGGGAAGGGGTTAATTCACCCCTCCACTTT. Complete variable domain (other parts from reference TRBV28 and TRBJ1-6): DVKVTQSSRYLVKRTGEKVFLECVQDMDHENMFWYRQDPGLGLRLIYFSYDVKMKEKGDIPEGYSVSREKKERFSLILESASTNQTSMYLCASSLGREGVNSPLHFGNGTRLTVT.